This TCR beta chain comes out of a study of blood T cell repertoires in COVID-19. For the study at large: Researchers got acute and convalescent COVID-19 samples from the United States, Italy and Spain.

This CDR3 has 16 residues. Germline V gives CDR1 MNHNY, CDR2 SVGAGI (reference sequence). V lost 2 bases and J 4 bases, leaving 15 bases between the germline ends. Authors' data handling: Nucleated cell number was recorded as an estimate derived from reference gene primer amplification. Libraries were prepared by immunoSEQ multiplex PCR; TCRdb keeps only in-frame clonotypes and omits some of them. Clone size and V and J calls were adopted from that table, with D and trimming inferred from the DNA. This table holds 200,000 to 250,000 clones, around 84% found once. Enrolment of Seattle patients took place during active infection, and they were followed longitudinally.

What was sequenced was peripheral blood. The J gene is TRBJ2-1, the V gene TRBV6-6, with a possible D match to TRBD2 (5 bases). The receptor was derived from a man between 45 and 60 years old with COVID-19, enrolled during active disease. CDR3 residues: CASSYAGSPEYNEQFF. CDR3 bases: TGTGCCAGCAGTTACGCGGGCTCCCCAGAGTACAATGAGCAGTTCTTC.